The 16 T cell receptor beta chains below all came from one sample that was sequenced in a study of OX40 agonist ivuxolimab in advanced cancers. TCRdb's copy holds only in-frame clones and misses some; the assay was immunoSEQ multiplex PCR. Among about 50,000 clones listed, 80% to 85% were seen once. This specimen consisted of CD4+ or CD8+ T cells sorted from blood, obtained in a trial of the OX40 agonist ivuxolimab. These receptors all come from an adult with an advanced solid tumor such as melanoma, head and neck, liver or kidney cancer.

This clone has a single count. V usage is TRBV7-2 and J usage is TRBJ2-3, with D perhaps given as TRBD1 or TRBD2 (5 bases each). Germline CDR1 reads SGHTA; CDR2 reads FQGNSA. Between the trimmed V and J ends, which lost 4 bases and 1 base, there was a span of 15 bases. The CDR3 spans 16 residues. Here the CDR3 DNA reads TGTGCCAGCAGCTCCGGGGCGTCCCCCGGCACAGATACGCAGTATTTT. Protein sequence: CASSSGASPGTDTQYF.

In regard to this clone: It is unclear where the CDR3 begins or ends on the DNA, so no DNA is shown, and the CDR3 is as TCRdb lists it. J is TRBJ1-1 and V is TRBV19. The CDR3 has 14 amino acids, counting both end residues. The germline V gene has CDR1 LNHDA and CDR2 SQIVND (reference sequence). Here the CDR3 reads CASSFGAGGTEAFF.

The chain recombines TRBV19 with TRBJ2-3; the match to TRBD2 covers 7 bases. V trimming: 1 base; J trimming: 4 bases; junction bases outside the gene matches: 5. Germline values: CDR1 LNHDA, CDR2 SQIVND (reference sequence). This CDR3 comprises 15 residues. The CDR3 DNA follows: TGTGCCAGTAGTATAGGCGGGAGTGCGGCAGATACGCAGTATTTT. Amino acids: CASSIGGSAADTQYF.

The chain joins TRBV5-3 to TRBJ2-5; D perhaps matches TRBD1 (8 bases). TRBV5-3 is an ORF, with its function uncertain. The CDR3 extends over 20 amino acids. V lost 4 bases, J lost 1 base, and 29 bases lay in between. The CDR3 loop reads CARSTGGQDMFAGAQETQYF. DNA of the CDR3: TGTGCCAGAAGCACTGGGGGACAGGATATGTTTGCGGGGGCCCAAGAGACCCAGTACTTC.

The chain recombines TRBV9 with TRBJ2-2; 14 positions agree with TRBD2. This CDR3 is built from 16 residues. From germline, CDR1 is SGDLS and CDR2 YYNGEE. Germline trimming cut 9 bases from V and 5 bases from J; bases unmatched to any gene: 9. DNA of the CDR3: TGTGCCACCGGGACTAGCGGGAGAGAGGGAACCGGGGAGCTGTTTTTT. Translating gives CATGTSGREGTGELFF.

The V call is TRBV10-3, the J call TRBJ2-7; D is ambiguous. V was trimmed by 5 bases and J by 0 bases, leaving 5 bases between them. The germline V gene encodes CDR1 ENHRY and CDR2 SYGVKD. The CDR3 totals 12 residues. The CDR3 reads CAISTDSYEQYF. The CDR3 DNA reads TGTGCCATCAGTACAGACTCCTACGAGCAGTACTTC.

The chain has TRBV30 and TRBJ1-1; D unresolved. CDR1 and CDR2 from the germline V gene are GTSNPN and SVGIG (reference sequence). Trimming took off 3 bases at V and 1 base at J, with 18 bases between the two ends. The CDR3 is 16 amino acids. CDR3 sequence reads: CAWRIGEGLWNTEAFF. In DNA form, the CDR3 reads TGTGCCTGGAGAATTGGGGAAGGGTTATGGAACACTGAAGCTTTCTTT.

The V call is TRBV5-1, the J call TRBJ1-1; D not certain. V lost 4 bases and J 1 base, leaving 8 bases between the germline ends. This CDR3 is built from 13 residues. The germline gives CDR1 SGHRS, CDR2 YFSETQ. The DNA for the CDR3 is TGCGCCAGCAGCCCCCAAACGAACACTGAAGCTTTCTTT. Encoded protein: CASSPQTNTEAFF.

The chain carries TRBV4-2 and TRBJ2-1; TRBD2 matches at 7 bases. Germline V CDR1 and CDR2: LGHNA, YNFKEQ. V was clipped by 2 bases and J by 6 bases; unmatched bases: 10. The CDR3 sequence is 16 residues long. The CDR3 DNA follows: TGTGCCAGCAGCCAACCCGGGGGAGGGTACTGCAATGAGCAGTTCTTC. Translated: CASSQPGGGYCNEQFF.

The chain is built from TRBV9 and TRBJ2-1; possible D gene TRBD2, 6 bases. The CDR3 has 11 residues. In germline, CDR1 is SGDLS, CDR2 YYNGEE. V dropped 4 bases and J dropped 12 bases, with 11 bases sitting between them. CDR3 residues: CASSLGDWQFF. The CDR3 region has the DNA TGTGCCAGCAGCCTAGGGGACTGGCAGTTCTTC.

This rearrangement joins TRBV18 to TRBJ2-7; D unclear. V lost 5 bases and J lost 2, with 7 bases in between. Germline values: CDR1 KGHSH, CDR2 LQKENI. The CDR3 totals 12 residues. CDR3 sequence reads: CASSNNTYEQYF. As DNA, the CDR3 is TGTGCCAGCTCAAACAATACCTACGAGCAGTACTTC.

This clone showed up many times. The V call is TRBV18, the J call TRBJ2-7; D gene ambiguous. This CDR3 has 13 amino acids. Germline CDR1 reads KGHSH; CDR2 reads LQKENI. V was pared by 3 bases and J by 2 bases, with 8 bases between. The CDR3 sequence: CASSPSQTYEQYF. The CDR3 bases are TGTGCCAGCTCACCTAGTCAAACCTACGAGCAGTACTTC.

The chain uses TRBV30 and TRBJ1-1, with TRBD1 as a possible D gene (6 bases). Germline V lookup: CDR1 GTSNPN, CDR2 SVGIG (reference sequence). Trimming stripped 5 bases from V and 8 bases from J, with 15 bases between. The CDR3 runs 12 residues. The DNA of the CDR3 is TGTGCCTGGGGGAAGGGGGACATGGAAGCTTTCTTT. Its translation is CAWGKGDMEAFF.

The chain combines TRBV9 with TRBJ2-1; 11 bases align to TRBD2. Trimming removed 3 bases from V and 10 bases from J; junction bases left unmatched: 3. CDR3 length: 13 amino acids. Germline V gives CDR1 SGDLS, CDR2 YYNGEE. In DNA form, the CDR3 reads TGTGCCAGCAGCGGACTAGCGGGAAGCGAGCAGTTCTTC. Protein product: CASSGLAGSEQFF. Together with reference TRBV9 and TRBJ2-1, the CDR3 gives the full variable domain: DSGVTQTPKHLITATGQRVTLRCSPRSGDLSVYWYQQSLDQGLQFLIQYYNGEERAKGNILERFSAQQFPDLHSELNLSSLELGDSALYFCASSGLAGSEQFFGPGTRLTVL.

The chain uses TRBV19 and TRBJ1-1, with D perhaps TRBD1 (6 bases). CDR1 LNHDA and CDR2 SQIVND come from the germline V gene (reference sequence). V lost 7 bases and J 0 bases, leaving 15 bases between the germline ends. The CDR3 has 15 amino acids. The CDR3 region is CASNRPGQMNTEAFF. Written as DNA, the CDR3 is TGTGCCAGTAACAGACCGGGACAAATGAACACTGAAGCTTTCTTT.

The chain is built from TRBV7-2 and TRBJ2-7, with D unclear. The germline gives CDR1 SGHTA, CDR2 FQGNSA. This CDR3 comprises 14 residues. Trimming took 2 bases from V and 1 from J, leaving 9 bases between them. CDR3 in amino acids: CASSLLSSSYEQYF. The CDR3 DNA follows: TGTGCCAGCAGCTTACTGTCCTCATCCTACGAGCAGTACTTC.